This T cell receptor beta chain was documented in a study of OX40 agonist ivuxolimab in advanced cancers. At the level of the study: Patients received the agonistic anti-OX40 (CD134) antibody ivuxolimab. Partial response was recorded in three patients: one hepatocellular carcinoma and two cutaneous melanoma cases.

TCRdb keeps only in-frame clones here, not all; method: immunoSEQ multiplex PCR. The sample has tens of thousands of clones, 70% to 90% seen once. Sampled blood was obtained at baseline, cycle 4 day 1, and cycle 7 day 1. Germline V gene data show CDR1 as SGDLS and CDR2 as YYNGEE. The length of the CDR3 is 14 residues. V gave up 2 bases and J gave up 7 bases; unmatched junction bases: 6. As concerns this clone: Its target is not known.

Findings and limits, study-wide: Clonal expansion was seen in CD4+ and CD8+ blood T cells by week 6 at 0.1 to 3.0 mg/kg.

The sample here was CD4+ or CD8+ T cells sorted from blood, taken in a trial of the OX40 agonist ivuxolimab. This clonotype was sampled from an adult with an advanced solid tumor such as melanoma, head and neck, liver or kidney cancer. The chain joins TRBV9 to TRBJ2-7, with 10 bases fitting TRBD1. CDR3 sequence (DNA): TGTGCCAGCAGCGTGGGACAGGGGACGGGAGAGCAGTACTTC. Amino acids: CASSVGQGTGEQYF.